These 6 T cell receptor beta chains share one sample of origin, sequenced in a study of T cells after yellow fever vaccination. TCRdb reanalysed the 5' RACE reads using MiXCR and keeps one entry per CDR3 protein. The data contain under 300,000 distinct CDR3 sequences, roughly 6.2% of them singletons. The sequencing here drew on CD4+ T cells sorted from PBMCs, taken on the day of the yellow fever booster vaccination. The receptors come from a man younger than 40 who received the YFV17D yellow fever vaccine.

This rearrangement joins TRBV19 to TRBJ2-5; 8 nucleotides match TRBD1. This CDR3 contains 13 residues. Germline CDR1 LNHDA, CDR2 SQIVND (reference sequence). The junction had 4 bases not matched to a gene; V was cut back by 5 bases and J by 5 bases. The CDR3 loop is CASSLDRDETQYF. DNA of the CDR3: TGTGCCAGTAGTTTGGACAGGGACGAGACCCAGTACTTC.

The genes are TRBV12-3 or TRBV12-4 and TRBJ2-1, with a tentative D call TRBD2 (6 bases). The germline V and J ends were trimmed by 10 bases and 4 bases, with 14 bases remaining between them. The CDR3 runs 13 residues. The chain's CDR3 is CANGSPKYNEQFF. For the CDR3, the DNA is TGTGCCAACGGGAGCCCCAAGTACAATGAGCAGTTCTTC.

This clonotype was counted between two and nine times. V and J are TRBV18 and TRBJ1-5; 12 bases match TRBD1. The CDR3 contains 15 residues. From germline, CDR1 is KGHSH and CDR2 LQKENI. V lost 2 bases to trimming and J lost 5 bases; unmatched junction nucleotides: 1. CDR3 amino acids: CASSPGTGGDQPQHF. The CDR3 DNA reads TGTGCCAGCTCACCAGGGACAGGGGGCGATCAGCCCCAGCATTTT.

A remark on this clonotype: A much larger clone differs from this one at a single base, so this may be a read error. The rearrangement joins TRBV7-2 to TRBJ2-3; D is unresolved. Between the trimmed V and J ends, which lost 10 bases and 3 bases, there was a span of 20 bases. Germline V lookup: CDR1 SGHTA, CDR2 FQGNSA. This CDR3 region has 15 residues. CDR3 bases: TGTGCCAACACCCTCGGCCAGACCCTTACAGATACGCAGTATTTT. Residues: CANTLGQTLTDTQYF.

This clonotype was recorded a few times. J is TRBJ1-5 and V is TRBV20-1; D is undetermined. The CDR3 sequence is 13 residues long. V was pared by 5 bases and J by 4 bases, with 12 bases between. Per the germline V gene, CDR1 is DFQATT and CDR2 is SNEGSKA (reference sequence). The CDR3 region is CSARDASNQPQHF. CDR3 coding DNA: TGCAGTGCTCGGGATGCATCTAATCAGCCCCAGCATTTT.

There are a few counts of this clonotype. The chain has TRBV20-1 and TRBJ1-1, with TRBD1 matching 7 bases. Trimming at V came to 3 bases and at J to 1 base, leaving 5 bases not matched to a gene. The CDR3 runs 14 residues. Per germline, CDR1 DFQATT and CDR2 SNEGSKA (reference sequence). For the CDR3, the DNA is TGCAGTGCTAGTCGGGGACAGCAGAACACTGAAGCTTTCTTT. Its protein is CSASRGQQNTEAFF.